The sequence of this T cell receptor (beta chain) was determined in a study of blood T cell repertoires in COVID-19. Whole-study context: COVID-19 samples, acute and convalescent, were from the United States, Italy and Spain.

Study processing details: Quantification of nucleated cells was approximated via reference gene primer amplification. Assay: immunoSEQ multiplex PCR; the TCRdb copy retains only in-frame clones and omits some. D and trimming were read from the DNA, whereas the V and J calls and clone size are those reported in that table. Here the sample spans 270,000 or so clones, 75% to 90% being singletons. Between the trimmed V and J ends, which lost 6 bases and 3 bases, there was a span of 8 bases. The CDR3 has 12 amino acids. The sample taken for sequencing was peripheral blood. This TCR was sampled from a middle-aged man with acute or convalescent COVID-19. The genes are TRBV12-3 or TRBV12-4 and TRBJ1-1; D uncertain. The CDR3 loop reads CASSAGYTEAFF. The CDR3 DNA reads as TGTGCCAGCAGCGCCGGTTACACTGAAGCTTTCTTT.